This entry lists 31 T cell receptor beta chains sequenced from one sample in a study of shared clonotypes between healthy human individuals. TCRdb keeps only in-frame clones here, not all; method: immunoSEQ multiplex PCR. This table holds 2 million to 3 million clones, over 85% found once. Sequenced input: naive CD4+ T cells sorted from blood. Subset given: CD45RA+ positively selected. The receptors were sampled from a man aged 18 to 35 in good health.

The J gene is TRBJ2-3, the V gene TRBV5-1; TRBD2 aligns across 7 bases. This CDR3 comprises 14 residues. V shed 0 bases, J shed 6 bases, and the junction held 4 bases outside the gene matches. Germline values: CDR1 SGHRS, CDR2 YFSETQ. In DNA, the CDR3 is TGCGCCAGCAGCTTGGAGTCTAGCGGTGATACGCAGTATTTT. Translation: CASSLESSGDTQYF. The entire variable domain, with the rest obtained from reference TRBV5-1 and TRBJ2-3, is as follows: KAGVTQTPRYLIKTRGQQVTLSCSPISGHRSVSWYQQTPGQGLQFLFEYFSETQRNKGNFPGRFSGRQFSNSRSEMNVSTLELGDSALYLCASSLESSGDTQYFGPGTRLTVL.

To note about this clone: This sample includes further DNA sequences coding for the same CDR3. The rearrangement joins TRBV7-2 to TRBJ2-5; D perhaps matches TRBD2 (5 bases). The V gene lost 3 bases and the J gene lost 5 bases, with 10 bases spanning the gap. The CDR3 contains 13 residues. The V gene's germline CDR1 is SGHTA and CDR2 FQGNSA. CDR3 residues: CASSLGGQETQYF. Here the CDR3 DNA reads TGTGCCAGCAGCTTGGGCGGGCAGGAGACCCAGTACTTC.

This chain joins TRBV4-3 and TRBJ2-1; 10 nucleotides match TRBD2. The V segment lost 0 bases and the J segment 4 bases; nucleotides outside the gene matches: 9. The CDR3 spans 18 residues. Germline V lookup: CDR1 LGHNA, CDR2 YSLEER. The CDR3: CASSQEPPGLALYNEQFF. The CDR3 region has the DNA TGCGCCAGCAGCCAAGAACCACCGGGACTAGCGCTATACAATGAGCAGTTCTTC.

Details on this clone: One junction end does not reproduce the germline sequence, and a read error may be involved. The CDR3 nucleotides are TGTGCTAGCAGCTTAGGAGAGAACACCGGGGAGCTGTTTTTT. It codes for CASSLGENTGELFF. The V call is TRBV7-7, the J call TRBJ2-2; D remains unclear. Germline CDR1 is SSHAT and CDR2 is FNYEAQ (reference sequence). The CDR3 runs to 14 residues.

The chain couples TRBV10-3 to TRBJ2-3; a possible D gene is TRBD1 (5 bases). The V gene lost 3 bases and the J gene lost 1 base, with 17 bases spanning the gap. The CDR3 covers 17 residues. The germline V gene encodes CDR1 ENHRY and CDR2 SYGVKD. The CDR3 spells CAISDPERGRGTDTQYF. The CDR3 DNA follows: TGTGCCATCAGTGATCCGGAAAGGGGCCGGGGCACAGATACGCAGTATTTT.

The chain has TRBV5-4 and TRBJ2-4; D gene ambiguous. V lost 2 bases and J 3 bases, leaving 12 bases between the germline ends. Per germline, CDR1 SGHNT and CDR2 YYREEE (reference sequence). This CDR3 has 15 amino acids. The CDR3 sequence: CASSLNTHDKNIQYF. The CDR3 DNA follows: TGTGCCAGCAGCTTAAACACTCACGACAAAAACATTCAGTACTTC.

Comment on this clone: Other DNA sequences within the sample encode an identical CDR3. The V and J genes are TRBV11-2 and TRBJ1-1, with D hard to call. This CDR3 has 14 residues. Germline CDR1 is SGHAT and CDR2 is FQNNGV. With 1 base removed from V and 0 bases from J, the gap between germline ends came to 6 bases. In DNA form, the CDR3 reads TGTGCCAGCAGCTTAGGATCCGTGAACACTGAAGCTTTCTTT. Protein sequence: CASSLGSVNTEAFF. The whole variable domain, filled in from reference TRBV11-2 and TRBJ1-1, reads EAGVAQSPRYKIIEKRQSVAFWCNPISGHATLYWYQQILGQGPKLLIQFQNNGVVDDSQLPKDRFSAERLKGVDSTLKIQPAKLEDSAVYLCASSLGSVNTEAFFGQGTRLTVV.

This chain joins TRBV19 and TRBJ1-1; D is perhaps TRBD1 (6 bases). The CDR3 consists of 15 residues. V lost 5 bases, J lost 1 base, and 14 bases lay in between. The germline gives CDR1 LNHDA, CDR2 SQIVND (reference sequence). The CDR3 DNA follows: TGTGCCAGTAGTTTCAGGACAGAAGCGAACACTGAAGCTTTCTTT. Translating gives CASSFRTEANTEAFF.

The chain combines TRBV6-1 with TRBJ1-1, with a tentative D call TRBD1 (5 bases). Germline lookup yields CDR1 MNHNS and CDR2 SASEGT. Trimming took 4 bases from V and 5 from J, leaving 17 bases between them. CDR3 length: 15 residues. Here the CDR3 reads CASSVEAGKATEAFF. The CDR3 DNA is TGTGCCAGCAGTGTGGAGGCAGGGAAAGCGACTGAAGCTTTCTTT.

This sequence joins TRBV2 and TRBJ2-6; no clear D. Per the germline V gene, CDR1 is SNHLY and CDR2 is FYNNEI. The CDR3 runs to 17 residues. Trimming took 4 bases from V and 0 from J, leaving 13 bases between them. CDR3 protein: CASSGPADTSGANVLTF. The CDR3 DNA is TGTGCCAGCAGTGGGCCTGCCGATACCTCTGGGGCCAACGTCCTGACTTTC.

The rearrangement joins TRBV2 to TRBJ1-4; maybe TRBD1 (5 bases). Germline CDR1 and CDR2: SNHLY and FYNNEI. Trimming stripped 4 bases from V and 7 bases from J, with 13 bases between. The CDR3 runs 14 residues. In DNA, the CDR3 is TGTGCCAGCAGTGCTCAGGGTAACAGTGAAAAACTGTTTTTT. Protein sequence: CASSAQGNSEKLFF.

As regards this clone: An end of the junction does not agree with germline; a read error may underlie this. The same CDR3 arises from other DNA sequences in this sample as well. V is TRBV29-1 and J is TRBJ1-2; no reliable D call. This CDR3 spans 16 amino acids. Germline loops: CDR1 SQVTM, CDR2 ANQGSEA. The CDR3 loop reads CSVEDPPPGNGYGYTF. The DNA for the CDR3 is TGCAGCGTCGAAGACCCTCCCCCCGGGAATGGATATGGCTACACCTTC.

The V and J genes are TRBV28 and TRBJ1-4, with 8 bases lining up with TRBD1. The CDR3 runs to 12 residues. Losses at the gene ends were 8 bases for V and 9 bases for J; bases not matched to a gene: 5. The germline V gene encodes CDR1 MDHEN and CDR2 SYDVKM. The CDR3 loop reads CASGTGSKKLFF. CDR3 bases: TGTGCCAGCGGGACAGGATCAAAAAAACTGTTTTTT.

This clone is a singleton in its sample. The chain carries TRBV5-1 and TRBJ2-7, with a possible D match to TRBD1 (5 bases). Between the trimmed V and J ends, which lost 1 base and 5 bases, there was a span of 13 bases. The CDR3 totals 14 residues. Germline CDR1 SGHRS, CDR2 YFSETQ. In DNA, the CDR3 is TGCGCCAGCAGCTTGTGGGGCCCCGAAGACGAGCAGTACTTC. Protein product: CASSLWGPEDEQYF.

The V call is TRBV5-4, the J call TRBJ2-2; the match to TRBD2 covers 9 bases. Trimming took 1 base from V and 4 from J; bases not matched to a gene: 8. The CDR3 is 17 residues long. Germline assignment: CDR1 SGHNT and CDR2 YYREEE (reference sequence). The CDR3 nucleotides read TGTGCCAGCAGCTTGTTACTAGCGGGTTTTGGCACCGGGGAGCTGTTTTTT. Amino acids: CASSLLLAGFGTGELFF.

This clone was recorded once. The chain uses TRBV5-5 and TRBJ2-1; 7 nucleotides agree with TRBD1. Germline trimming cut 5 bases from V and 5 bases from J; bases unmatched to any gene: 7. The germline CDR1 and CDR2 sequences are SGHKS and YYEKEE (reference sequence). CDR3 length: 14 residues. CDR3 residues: CASSRATGNNEQFF. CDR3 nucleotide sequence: TGTGCCAGCAGTCGGGCGACAGGGAACAATGAGCAGTTCTTC. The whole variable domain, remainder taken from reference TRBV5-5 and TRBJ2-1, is DAGVTQSPTHLIKTRGQQVTLRCSPISGHKSVSWYQQVLGQGPQFIFQYYEKEERGRGNFPDRFSARQFPNYSSELNVNALLLGDSALYLCASSRATGNNEQFFGPGTRLTVL.

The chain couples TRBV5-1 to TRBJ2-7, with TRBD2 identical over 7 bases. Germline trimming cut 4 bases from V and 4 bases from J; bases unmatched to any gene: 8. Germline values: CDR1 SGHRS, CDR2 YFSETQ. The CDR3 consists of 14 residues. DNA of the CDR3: TGCGCCAGCAGCCCACGACTAGCAGAATACGAGCAGTACTTC. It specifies CASSPRLAEYEQYF.

This chain's CDR3 is CASKVGQTRSYEQYF. The CDR3, as DNA: TGTGCCAGCAAGGTGGGGCAGACTCGCTCCTACGAGCAGTACTTC. This sequence joins TRBV6-5 and TRBJ2-7, with D possibly being TRBD1 (5 bases). The CDR3 has 15 amino acids. CDR1 is MNHEY and CDR2 is SVGAGI in the germline V gene. Trimming removed 7 bases from V and 0 bases from J, with 16 bases in between.

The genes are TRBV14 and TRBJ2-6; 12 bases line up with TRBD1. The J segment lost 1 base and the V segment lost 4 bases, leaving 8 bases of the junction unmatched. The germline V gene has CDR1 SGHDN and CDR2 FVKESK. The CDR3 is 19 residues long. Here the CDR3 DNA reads TGTGCCAGCAGCCCGTTCCGGGACAGGGGGCTTTCTGGGGCCAACGTCCTGACTTTC. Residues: CASSPFRDRGLSGANVLTF.

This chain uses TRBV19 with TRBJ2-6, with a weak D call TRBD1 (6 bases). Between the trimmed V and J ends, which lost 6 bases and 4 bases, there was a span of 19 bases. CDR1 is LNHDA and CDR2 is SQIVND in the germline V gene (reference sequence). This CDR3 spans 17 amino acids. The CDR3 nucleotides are TGTGCCAGTAGCTTACTACCCACAGGGTTAGGGGCCAACGTCCTGACTTTC. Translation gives CASSLLPTGLGANVLTF.

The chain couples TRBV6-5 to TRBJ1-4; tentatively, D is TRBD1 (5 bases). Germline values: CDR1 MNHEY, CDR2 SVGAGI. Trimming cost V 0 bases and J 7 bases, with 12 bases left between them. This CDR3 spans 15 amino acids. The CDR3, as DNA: TGTGCCAGCAGTTACTCGGGGGGACGCGGTGAAAAACTGTTTTTT. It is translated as CASSYSGGRGEKLFF.

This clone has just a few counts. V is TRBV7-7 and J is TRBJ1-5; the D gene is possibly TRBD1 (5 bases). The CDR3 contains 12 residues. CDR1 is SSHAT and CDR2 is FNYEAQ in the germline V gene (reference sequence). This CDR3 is CASPSGRQPQHF. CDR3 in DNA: TGTGCTAGCCCGTCAGGGCGTCAGCCCCAGCATTTT.

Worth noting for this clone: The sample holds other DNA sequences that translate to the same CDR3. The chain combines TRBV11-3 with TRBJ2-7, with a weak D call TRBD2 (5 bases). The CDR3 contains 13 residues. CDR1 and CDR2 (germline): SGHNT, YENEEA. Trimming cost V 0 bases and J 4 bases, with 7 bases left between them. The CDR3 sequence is CASSLDRGYEQYF. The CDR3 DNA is TGTGCCAGCAGCTTAGATCGAGGGTACGAGCAGTACTTC. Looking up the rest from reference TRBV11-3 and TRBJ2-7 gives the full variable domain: EAGVVQSPRYKIIEKKQPVAFWCNPISGHNTLYWYLQNLGQGPELLIRYENEEAVDDSQLPKDRFSAERLKGVDSTLKIQPAELGDSAVYLCASSLDRGYEQYFGPGTRLTVT.

CDR3 sequence (DNA): TGTGCTAGTGGTTTGGTACTGGGGACGGTCTACAATGAGCAGTTCTTC. It is translated as CASGLVLGTVYNEQFF. The rearrangement joins TRBV12-5 to TRBJ2-1; D is perhaps TRBD1 or TRBD2 (5 bases each). The CDR3 totals 16 residues. With 0 bases removed from V and 3 bases from J, the gap between germline ends came to 12 bases. Germline V gene data show CDR1 as LGHNT and CDR2 as FRNRAP.

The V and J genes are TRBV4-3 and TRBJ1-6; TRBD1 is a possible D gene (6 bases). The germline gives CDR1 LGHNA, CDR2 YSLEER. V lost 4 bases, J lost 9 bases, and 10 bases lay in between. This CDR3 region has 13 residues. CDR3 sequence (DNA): TGCGCCAGCAGCCGGGACATCGGTTCACCCCTCCACTTT. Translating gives CASSRDIGSPLHF.

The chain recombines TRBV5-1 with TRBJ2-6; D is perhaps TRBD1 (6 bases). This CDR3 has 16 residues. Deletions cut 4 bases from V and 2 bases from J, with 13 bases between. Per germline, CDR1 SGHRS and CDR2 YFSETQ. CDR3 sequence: CASSPDAGAGANVLTF. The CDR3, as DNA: TGCGCCAGCAGCCCAGACGCAGGGGCTGGGGCCAACGTCCTGACTTTC.

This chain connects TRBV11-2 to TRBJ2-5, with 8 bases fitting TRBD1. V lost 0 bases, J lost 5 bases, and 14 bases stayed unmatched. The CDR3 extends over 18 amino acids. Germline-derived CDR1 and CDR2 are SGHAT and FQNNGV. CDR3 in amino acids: CASSLDGRQGSNRETQYF. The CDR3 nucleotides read TGTGCCAGCAGCTTAGATGGGCGACAGGGGAGCAACAGGGAGACCCAGTACTTC. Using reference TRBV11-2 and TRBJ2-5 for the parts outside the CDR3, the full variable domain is EAGVAQSPRYKIIEKRQSVAFWCNPISGHATLYWYQQILGQGPKLLIQFQNNGVVDDSQLPKDRFSAERLKGVDSTLKIQPAKLEDSAVYLCASSLDGRQGSNRETQYFGPGTRLLVL.

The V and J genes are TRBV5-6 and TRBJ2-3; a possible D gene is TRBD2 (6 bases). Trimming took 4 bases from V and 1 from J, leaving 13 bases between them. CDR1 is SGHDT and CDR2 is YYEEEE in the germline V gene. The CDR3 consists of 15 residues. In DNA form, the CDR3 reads TGTGCCAGCAGCCTAGGGCGGGGTCGCACAGATACGCAGTATTTT. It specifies CASSLGRGRTDTQYF.

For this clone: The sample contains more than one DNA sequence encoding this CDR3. For the CDR3, the DNA is TGTGCCAGCAGTGGGGGGAACACTGAAGCTTTCTTT. This encodes CASSGGNTEAFF. This rearrangement joins TRBV6-6 to TRBJ1-1; D possibly corresponds to TRBD1 (5 bases). The length of the CDR3 is 12 residues. From germline, CDR1 is MNHNY and CDR2 SVGAGI (reference sequence). V shed 5 bases and J shed 1 base, with 5 bases lying between them.

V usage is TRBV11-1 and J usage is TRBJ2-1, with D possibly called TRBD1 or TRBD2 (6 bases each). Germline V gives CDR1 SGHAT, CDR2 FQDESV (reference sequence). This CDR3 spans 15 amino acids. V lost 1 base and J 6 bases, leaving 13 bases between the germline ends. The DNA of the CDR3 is TGTGCCAGCAGCTTAGGGGGGGCCGAAGCCAATGAGCAGTTCTTC. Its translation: CASSLGGAEANEQFF.

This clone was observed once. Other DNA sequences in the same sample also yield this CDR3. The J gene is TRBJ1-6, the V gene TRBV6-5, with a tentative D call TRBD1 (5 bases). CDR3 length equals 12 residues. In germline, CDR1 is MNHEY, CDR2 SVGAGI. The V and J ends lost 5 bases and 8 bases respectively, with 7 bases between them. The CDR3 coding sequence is TGTGCCAGCAGTCCAGGGCATTCACCCCTCCACTTT. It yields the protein CASSPGHSPLHF.